The T cell receptor (beta chain) under discussion was sequenced for a study of regulatory T cells in long-lasting Graves disease. Whole-study results and caveats: A greater number of public clonotypes (over 2,500) was shared by persistent patients than by new patients (roughly 880). Lower TCR diversity was seen in persistent Graves' patients than in newly diagnosed ones. Persistent disease was associated with favored TRBV28 usage and with favored use of TRBJ1-2 and TRBJ2-5.

This clonotype showed up many times. Its antigen is unidentified. Assembly of TCR beta libraries relied on iRepertoire HTBI primers together with Arm-PCR of CDR3 regions. Original handling: The samples included 62 TRBV and more than 12 TRBJ segments. TCRdb reanalysed the multiplex PCR reads using MiXCR and keeps one entry per CDR3 protein. TCRdb's processing, not the authors' own work, is the source of the V and J calls. The data contain about 470,000 distinct CDR3 sequences, around 21% of them singletons. Time point denoted: persistent/refractory GD, antithyroid drugs over 5 years with positive TRAb. The TCR library was made from RNA that had been extracted from PBMCs in TRIzol. CDR3 size: 13 residues. CDR1 SGHVS and CDR2 FQNEAQ come from the germline V gene. V lost 3 bases to trimming and J lost 3 bases, with 8 bases between them.

The chain joins TRBV7-8 to TRBJ2-5, with D possibly matching TRBD2 (5 bases). This TCR was sampled from a female donor with Graves disease. The source was peripheral blood mononuclear cells (PBMCs), collected when the disease was refractory, from a patient treated with antithyroid drugs. For the CDR3, the DNA is TGTGCCAGCAGCTTGATGAGGGAAGAGACCCAGTACTTC. This gives the protein CASSLMREETQYF.